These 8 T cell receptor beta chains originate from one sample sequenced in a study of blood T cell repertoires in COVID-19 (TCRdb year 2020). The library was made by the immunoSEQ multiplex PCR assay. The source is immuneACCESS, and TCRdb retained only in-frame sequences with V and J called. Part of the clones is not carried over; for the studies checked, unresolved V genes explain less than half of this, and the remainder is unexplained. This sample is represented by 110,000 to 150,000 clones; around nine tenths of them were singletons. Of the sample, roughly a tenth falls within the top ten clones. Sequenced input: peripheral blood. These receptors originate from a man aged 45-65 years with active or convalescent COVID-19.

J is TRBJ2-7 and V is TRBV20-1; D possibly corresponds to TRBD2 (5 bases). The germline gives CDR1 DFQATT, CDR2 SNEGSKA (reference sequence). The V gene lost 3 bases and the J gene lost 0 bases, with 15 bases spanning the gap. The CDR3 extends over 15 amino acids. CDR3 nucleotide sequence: TGCAGTGCTAGTCCCACCAGCGGCAGCTCCTACGAGCAGTACTTC. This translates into CSASPTSGSSYEQYF.

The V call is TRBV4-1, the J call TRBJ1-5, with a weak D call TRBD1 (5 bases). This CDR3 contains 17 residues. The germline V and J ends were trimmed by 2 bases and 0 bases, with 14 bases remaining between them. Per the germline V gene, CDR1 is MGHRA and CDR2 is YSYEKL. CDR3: CASSQPPGSVSNQPQHF. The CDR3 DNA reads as TGCGCCAGCAGCCAACCCCCAGGGTCCGTTAGCAATCAGCCCCAGCATTTT.

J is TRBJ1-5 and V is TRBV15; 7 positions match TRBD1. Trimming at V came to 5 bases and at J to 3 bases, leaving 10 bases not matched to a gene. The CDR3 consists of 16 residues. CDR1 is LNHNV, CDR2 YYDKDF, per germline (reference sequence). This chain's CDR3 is CATSARMTGFNQPQHF. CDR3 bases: TGTGCCACCAGCGCCCGGATGACAGGGTTCAATCAGCCCCAGCATTTT.

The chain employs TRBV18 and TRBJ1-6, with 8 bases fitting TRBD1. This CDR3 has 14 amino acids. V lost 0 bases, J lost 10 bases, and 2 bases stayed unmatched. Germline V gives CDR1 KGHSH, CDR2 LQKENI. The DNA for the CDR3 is TGTGCCAGCTCACCACCGACAGGGGCATCACCCCTCCACTTT. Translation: CASSPPTGASPLHF.

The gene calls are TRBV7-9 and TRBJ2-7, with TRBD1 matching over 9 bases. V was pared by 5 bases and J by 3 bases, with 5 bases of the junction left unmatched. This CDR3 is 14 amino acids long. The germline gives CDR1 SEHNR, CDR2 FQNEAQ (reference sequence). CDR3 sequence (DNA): TGTGCCAGCAGCGGACCGGGACAGGGCTACGAGCAGTACTTC. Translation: CASSGPGQGYEQYF.

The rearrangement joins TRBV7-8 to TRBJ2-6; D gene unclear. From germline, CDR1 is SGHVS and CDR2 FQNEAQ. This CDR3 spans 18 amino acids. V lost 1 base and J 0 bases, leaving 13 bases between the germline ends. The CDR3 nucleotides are TGTGCCAGCAGCTTAGTGGGCACCTCCCTCTCTGGGGCCAACGTCCTGACTTTC. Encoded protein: CASSLVGTSLSGANVLTF.

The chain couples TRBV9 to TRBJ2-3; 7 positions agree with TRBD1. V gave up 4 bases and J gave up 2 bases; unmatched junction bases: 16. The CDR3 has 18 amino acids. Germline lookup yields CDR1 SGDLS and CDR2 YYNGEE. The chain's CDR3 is CASSPGHRGRRVTDTQYF. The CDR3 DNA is TGTGCCAGCAGCCCCGGTCACAGGGGCCGCCGTGTCACAGATACGCAGTATTTT.

CDR3 in DNA: TGTGCCAGCAGTTTTCTAGGGACAGGGAAAGAGACCCAGTACTTC. This sequence encodes CASSFLGTGKETQYF. This chain uses TRBV28 with TRBJ2-5, with 9 bases that match TRBD1. Germline V gene sequence: CDR1 MDHEN, CDR2 SYDVKM. The V gene end was trimmed by 3 bases and the J gene end by 3 bases; junction bases not matched to a gene: 5. There are 15 residues in the CDR3.